This T cell receptor beta chain was identified in a study of early T cells in non-severe SARS-CoV-2 infection (TCRdb year 2021). About the investigation overall: TCR sequencing used bulk RNA from unsorted whole blood, so alpha and beta chains could not be paired.

The library was built by means of 5' RACE. The reads were generated on a NextSeq 500. In the TCR library protocol, unique molecular identifiers were attached to individual cDNA molecules to correct for PCR bias and sequencing error. Both TCR alpha and beta chains were sequenced, and tight co-correlation was observed between alpha and beta sequence abundances in each sample. Turning to the authors' computational methods: V gene, J gene and CDR3 annotation of TCR sequences was performed with Decombinator V4. TCRs were defined as expanded if a significant change between any two time points was detected under a Poisson model with p below 0.0001. Abundances of TCRs were expressed as counts per million after normalisation to the total number of TCRs sequenced in each sample. TRAV1-2 paired with TRAJ12, TRAJ20 or TRAJ33 defined MAIT TCRs, while TRAV10 paired with TRAJ18 defined iNKT TCRs. VDJdb, accessed on 1 November 2021, was searched for TCRs annotated for CMV, EBV and SARS-CoV-2, and TCRs annotated for more than one antigen were excluded. TCRdb reran the public reads through fastp at Q25 and MiXCR, keeping productive beta chains. Rows are unified per CDR3 protein, each entry keeping the most common DNA and genes. V and J calls and clone size were set by TCRdb, not the authors. In this sample the table shows roughly 16,000 distinct CDR3 sequences, around 6% of which occur a single time. The biggest ten clones account for about 6.4% of the sample.

The study was a case-control design nested within a healthcare worker cohort in London, UK, with weekly nasopharyngeal swab PCR tests and blood sampling. Healthcare workers were recruited during the week of the UK lockdown, between 23 and 31 March 2020, and followed weekly for up to about 15 weeks. CDR1 and CDR2 were assigned from the germline V gene as LGHNA and YNFKEQ. V lost 5 bases and J lost 6 bases; the stretch between them is 10 bases long. From the cysteine up to the phenylalanine, the CDR3 has a length of 12 residues. Only the CDR3 portion is preserved as DNA: 36 bases, with reading frame beginning at the first base. What the study reported, not specific to this receptor: VDJdb matching was skewed toward anti-spike CD8 responses, so virus-specific expansions were likely underestimated and private and CD4 specificities were missed.

This clonotype was recorded at least ten times. Its antigen remains undetermined. One base away there is no much larger clone; base qualities are not given. The chain is made from TRBV4-2 and TRBJ1-2, with no confidently assigned D gene. The clonotype was recovered from an adult who was a healthcare worker with PCR-confirmed SARS-CoV-2 infection or an uninfected control (not recorded which). Sequences were derived from whole blood, sampled at baseline. The sequenced DNA: TGTGCCAGCAGCTCTCTGCGGAATGGCTACACCTTC. Its protein is CASSSLRNGYTF.